This T cell receptor (beta chain) was recovered during a study of cytomegalovirus exposure and HLA in healthy donors. Study context: Out of 398 genotyped donors, roughly 80% belonged to the Caucasian-associated ancestry cluster. Points from the study as a whole: For most TCR beta V segments, an earlier analysis put the productive rate at about 90% or about 30% of the time. The sole available immune exposure information was CMV serostatus. Judged likely to be a sequencing artifact was a cluster of highly shared sequence variants.

Regarding this clone: Its matching antigen is unknown.

CDR3 length equals 19 residues. Germline CDR1 ENHRY, CDR2 SYGVKD. The study ran its PCR with 60 Vbeta and 13 Jbeta primers. Here immunoSEQ multiplex PCR was the method, and the copy in TCRdb shows in-frame clones only, minus some. This sample yields 140,000 to 150,000 clones, of which roughly 70% are seen a single time; roughly 7.3% belongs to the top ten. V usage is TRBV10-3 and J usage is TRBJ2-6; 8 bases match TRBD1. Sequenced material: PBMCs. This receptor was taken from a man aged 30-40 years in good health and CMV-seronegative. The CDR3 loop reads CAIPKGQGALPSGANVLTF. In nucleotides, the CDR3 is TGTGCGATTCCGAAAGGGCAGGGGGCCTTACCCTCTGGGGCCAACGTCCTGACTTTC.